Listed here is a single T cell receptor (beta chain). Its antigen remains unknown. One end of the junction fails to match germline, which may point to a read error. The source of the sample is a study of identifying expanded T cells in peripheral blood. Study-wide results and caveats: Approximately two-week clone count variance significantly increased as total template count grew. Differentially abundant clones: around 1.1 between replicates, approximately 15 at approximately 14 days, 19 to 20 at four.

Only in-frame clones appear in the TCRdb table, and some are missing; sequencing was by immunoSEQ multiplex PCR. Found here are around 85,000 clones, approximately 90% of them singletons; the top ten hold approximately 2.6%. The CDR3 length is 11 residues. The germline gives CDR1 LNHDA, CDR2 SQIVND (reference sequence). This clonotype originated in a person aged 18 to 69 in good health. This chain connects TRBV19 to TRBJ1-2; TRBD1 matches 11 bases. Sequencing used blood. The CDR3 protein is CASSMDRGLAF. The CDR3 DNA reads as TGTGCCAGTAGTATGGACAGGGGGCTGGCCTTC.